A selection of T cell receptor beta chains follows, all from one sample in a study of blood T cell repertoires in COVID-19. Libraries were prepared by immunoSEQ multiplex PCR; TCRdb keeps only in-frame clonotypes and omits some of them. Of roughly 230,000 clones in the sample, around 80% are singletons; the top ten hold just over 8.5%. The sample was peripheral blood. The receptors shown here come from a man aged 35 to 55 with active or convalescent COVID-19. Each CDR3 is given with its conserved first and last residue. D genes are given only for firm matches. Clone size appears in some rows only: once, few, many, or a class for an expanded clone.

CDR3aa: CAWSEQLGTEAFF; CDR3nt: TGTGCCTGGAGTGAACAGTTAGGCACTGAAGCTTTCTTT; d_gene: .; abundance: .; j_gene: TRBJ1-1; v_gene: TRBV30
CDR3aa: CASSQEGTVPYEQYF; CDR3nt: TGCGCCAGCAGCCAAGAGGGGACAGTTCCCTACGAGCAGTACTTC; d_gene: TRBD1; abundance: .; j_gene: TRBJ2-7; v_gene: TRBV4-1
CDR3aa: CASSADTSGGYTF; CDR3nt: TGTGCCAGCAGCGCTGACACTTCGGGGGGCTACACCTTC; d_gene: .; abundance: few; j_gene: TRBJ1-2; v_gene: TRBV2
CDR3aa: CSASAGLRTEAFF; CDR3nt: TGCAGTGCTAGTGCGGGTTTACGAACTGAAGCTTTCTTT; d_gene: .; abundance: once; j_gene: TRBJ1-1; v_gene: TRBV20-1
CDR3aa: CASRQGFNTEAFF; CDR3nt: TGTGCCTCTAGGCAGGGTTTCAACACTGAAGCTTTCTTT; d_gene: .; abundance: .; j_gene: TRBJ1-1; v_gene: TRBV2
CDR3aa: CASSPQPRDQFQETQYF; CDR3nt: TGTGCCAGCTCACCACAGCCCCGGGATCAGTTCCAAGAGACCCAGTACTTC; d_gene: .; abundance: medium-sized; j_gene: TRBJ2-5; v_gene: TRBV18
CDR3aa: CASSVVPAGMVGGETQYF; CDR3nt: TGTGCCAGCAGCGTAGTCCCAGCGGGGATGGTGGGCGGGGAGACCCAGTACTTC; d_gene: TRBD2; abundance: .; j_gene: TRBJ2-5; v_gene: TRBV9
CDR3aa: CATSDIVWEPDTQYF; CDR3nt: TGTGCCACCAGTGATATAGTCTGGGAGCCAGATACGCAGTATTTT; d_gene: .; abundance: .; j_gene: TRBJ2-3; v_gene: TRBV24-1
CDR3aa: CASSTGPGQGLGEQYF; CDR3nt: TGTGCCAGCAGCACGGGCCCGGGACAGGGACTAGGCGAGCAGTACTTC; d_gene: .; abundance: .; j_gene: TRBJ2-7; v_gene: TRBV5-4
CDR3aa: CASSQGIGLSYEQYF; CDR3nt: TGTGCCAGCAGCCAAGGAATTGGGCTCTCCTACGAGCAGTACTTC; d_gene: .; abundance: .; j_gene: TRBJ2-7; v_gene: TRBV3-1/TRBV3-2
CDR3aa: CASGDGQGISYEQYF; CDR3nt: TGTGCTAGTGGAGACGGACAGGGCATTTCCTACGAGCAGTACTTC; d_gene: TRBD1; abundance: .; j_gene: TRBJ2-7; v_gene: TRBV12-5
CDR3aa: CATSRERQYGYTF; CDR3nt: TGTGCCACCAGCAGAGAGCGACAATATGGCTACACCTTC; d_gene: .; abundance: .; j_gene: TRBJ1-2; v_gene: TRBV15
CDR3aa: CASSLAPDRGYTEAFF; CDR3nt: TGTGCCAGCAGCTTAGCTCCGGACAGGGGGTACACTGAAGCTTTCTTT; d_gene: TRBD1; abundance: .; j_gene: TRBJ1-1; v_gene: TRBV11-2
CDR3aa: CSVDKAGAGTEQYF; CDR3nt: TGCAGCGTTGATAAAGCGGGAGCCGGTACAGAGCAGTACTTC; d_gene: TRBD2; abundance: .; j_gene: TRBJ2-7; v_gene: TRBV29-1
CDR3aa: CASSKRTGFYEQYF; CDR3nt: TGTGCCAGCAGCAAAAGGACAGGCTTCTACGAGCAGTACTTC; d_gene: TRBD1; abundance: .; j_gene: TRBJ2-7; v_gene: TRBV3-1/TRBV3-2
CDR3aa: CASSYTGYEKLFF; CDR3nt: TGTGCCAGCAGCTACACAGGGTATGAAAAACTGTTTTTT; d_gene: .; abundance: .; j_gene: TRBJ1-4; v_gene: TRBV3-1/TRBV3-2
CDR3aa: CASSPQDKTNSPLHF; CDR3nt: TGTGCCAGCAGCCCCCAGGACAAGACCAATTCACCCCTCCACTTT; d_gene: .; abundance: .; j_gene: TRBJ1-6; v_gene: TRBV7-2
CDR3aa: CAWSLGQNTEAFF; CDR3nt: TGTGCCTGGAGTCTGGGACAGAACACTGAAGCTTTCTTT; d_gene: .; abundance: once; j_gene: TRBJ1-1; v_gene: TRBV30
CDR3aa: CASSQDPLQGNSPLHF; CDR3nt: TGTGCCAGCAGCCAAGATCCTTTACAGGGAAATTCACCCCTCCACTTT; d_gene: .; abundance: .; j_gene: TRBJ1-6; v_gene: TRBV4-2
CDR3aa: CASSESQGHGYTF; CDR3nt: TGCGCCAGCAGTGAGTCTCAGGGGCATGGCTACACCTTC; d_gene: .; abundance: .; j_gene: TRBJ1-2; v_gene: TRBV10-1
CDR3aa: CAWDSGSRDTEAFF; CDR3nt: TGTGCCTGGGACAGCGGGTCTCGGGACACTGAAGCTTTCTTT; d_gene: .; abundance: once; j_gene: TRBJ1-1; v_gene: TRBV30
CDR3aa: CASSGQGKKPQHF; CDR3nt: TGTGCCAGCAGCGGACAGGGTAAAAAGCCCCAGCATTTT; d_gene: TRBD1; abundance: .; j_gene: TRBJ1-5; v_gene: TRBV6-5
CDR3aa: CASSYGEDNQPQHF; CDR3nt: TGTGCCAGCAGTTACGGGGAGGACAATCAGCCCCAGCATTTT; d_gene: .; abundance: few; j_gene: TRBJ1-5; v_gene: TRBV6-6
CDR3aa: CAISADRGMGGYTF; CDR3nt: TGTGCCATCAGTGCGGACAGGGGAATGGGCGGCTACACCTTC; d_gene: TRBD1; abundance: .; j_gene: TRBJ1-2; v_gene: TRBV10-3
CDR3aa: CASSVYGANTGELFF; CDR3nt: TGTGCCAGCAGCGTTTACGGTGCGAACACCGGGGAGCTGTTTTTT; d_gene: .; abundance: .; j_gene: TRBJ2-2; v_gene: TRBV9
CDR3aa: CASSPPGQQSYEQYF; CDR3nt: TGTGCCAGCTCACCACCGGGACAGCAGTCCTACGAGCAGTACTTC; d_gene: TRBD1; abundance: once; j_gene: TRBJ2-7; v_gene: TRBV18
CDR3aa: CASSRDRSGNTIYF; CDR3nt: TGTGCCAGCAGCCGGGACAGGTCCGGAAACACCATATATTTT; d_gene: TRBD1; abundance: .; j_gene: TRBJ1-3; v_gene: TRBV6-5
CDR3aa: CSILPPGTVDLATQYF; CDR3nt: TGCAGCATTCTCCCCCCCGGGACAGTGGACTTAGCGACGCAGTATTTT; d_gene: TRBD1; abundance: .; j_gene: TRBJ2-3; v_gene: TRBV29-1
CDR3aa: CASSPNYSGTGLSPLHF; CDR3nt: TGTGCCAGCAGCCCGAACTACTCCGGGACAGGGTTATCACCCCTCCACTTT; d_gene: TRBD1; abundance: .; j_gene: TRBJ1-6; v_gene: TRBV28